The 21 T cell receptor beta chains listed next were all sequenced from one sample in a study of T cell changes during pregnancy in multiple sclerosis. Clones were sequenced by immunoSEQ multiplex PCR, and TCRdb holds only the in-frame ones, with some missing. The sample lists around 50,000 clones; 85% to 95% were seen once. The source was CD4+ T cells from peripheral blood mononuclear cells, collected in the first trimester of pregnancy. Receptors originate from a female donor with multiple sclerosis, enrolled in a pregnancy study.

CDR3 residues: CASSPSLREGTEAFF. CDR3 nucleotides: TGCGCCAGCAGCCCCTCTTTACGGGAGGGCACTGAAGCTTTCTTT. The V call is TRBV5-1, the J call TRBJ1-1; no definite D call. V was clipped by 4 bases and J by 4 bases, with 17 bases between them. Germline assignment: CDR1 SGHRS and CDR2 YFSETQ. This CDR3 is built from 15 residues. The full variable domain, rest sourced from reference TRBV5-1 and TRBJ1-1, is KAGVTQTPRYLIKTRGQQVTLSCSPISGHRSVSWYQQTPGQGLQFLFEYFSETQRNKGNFPGRFSGRQFSNSRSEMNVSTLELGDSALYLCASSPSLREGTEAFFGQGTRLTVV.

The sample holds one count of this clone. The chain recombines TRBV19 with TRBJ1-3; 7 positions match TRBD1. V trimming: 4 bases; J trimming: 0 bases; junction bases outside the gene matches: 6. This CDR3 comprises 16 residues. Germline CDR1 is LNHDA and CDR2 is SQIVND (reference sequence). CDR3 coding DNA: TGTGCCAGTAGTAGAACACAGGGGAGCTCTGGAAACACCATATATTTT. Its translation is CASSRTQGSSGNTIYF.

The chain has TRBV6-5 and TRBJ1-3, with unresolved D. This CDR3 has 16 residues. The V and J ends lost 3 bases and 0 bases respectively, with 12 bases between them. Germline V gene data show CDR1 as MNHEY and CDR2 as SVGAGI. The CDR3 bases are TGTGCCAGCAGTTATGGGCAGTTAACCTCTGGAAACACCATATATTTT. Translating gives CASSYGQLTSGNTIYF.

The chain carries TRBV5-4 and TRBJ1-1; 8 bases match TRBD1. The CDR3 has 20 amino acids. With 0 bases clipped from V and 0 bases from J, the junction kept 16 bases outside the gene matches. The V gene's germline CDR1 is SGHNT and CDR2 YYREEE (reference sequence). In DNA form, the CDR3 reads TGTGCCAGCAGCTTGGCACCCGGGGACAGGAGCTACAAGATGAACACTGAAGCTTTCTTT. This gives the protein CASSLAPGDRSYKMNTEAFF.

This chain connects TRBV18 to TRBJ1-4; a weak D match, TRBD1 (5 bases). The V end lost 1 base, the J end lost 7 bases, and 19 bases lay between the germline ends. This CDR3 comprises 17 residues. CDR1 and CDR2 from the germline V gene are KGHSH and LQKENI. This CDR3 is CASSPLTNQGGSEKLFF. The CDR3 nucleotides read TGTGCCAGCTCACCACTTACGAACCAGGGCGGCAGTGAAAAACTGTTTTTT.

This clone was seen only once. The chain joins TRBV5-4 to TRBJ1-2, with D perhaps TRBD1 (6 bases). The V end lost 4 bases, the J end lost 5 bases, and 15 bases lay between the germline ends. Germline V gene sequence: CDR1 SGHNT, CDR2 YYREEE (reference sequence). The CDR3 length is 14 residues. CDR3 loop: CASSRPDRPYGYTF. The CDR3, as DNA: TGTGCCAGCAGCCGACCAGACAGGCCGTATGGCTACACCTTC.

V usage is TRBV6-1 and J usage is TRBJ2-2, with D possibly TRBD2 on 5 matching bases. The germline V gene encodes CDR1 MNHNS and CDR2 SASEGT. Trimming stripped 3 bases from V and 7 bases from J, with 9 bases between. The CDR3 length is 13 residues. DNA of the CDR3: TGTGCCAGCAGTGAGATCGCGGGCGGGGAGCTGTTTTTT. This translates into CASSEIAGGELFF.

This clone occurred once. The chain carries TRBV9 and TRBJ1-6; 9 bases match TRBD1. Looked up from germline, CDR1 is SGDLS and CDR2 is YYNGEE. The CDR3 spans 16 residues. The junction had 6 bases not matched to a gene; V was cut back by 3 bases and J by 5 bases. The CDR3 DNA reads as TGTGCCAGCAGCGCCCGGACAGGGGCGAATAATTCACCCCTCCACTTT. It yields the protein CASSARTGANNSPLHF.

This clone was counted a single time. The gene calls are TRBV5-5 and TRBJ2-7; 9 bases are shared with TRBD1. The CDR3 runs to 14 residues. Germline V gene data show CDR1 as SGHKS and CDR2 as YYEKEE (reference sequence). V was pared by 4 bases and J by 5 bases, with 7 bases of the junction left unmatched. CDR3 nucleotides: TGTGCCAGCAGCAGGCCGGGACAGGGCCACGAGCAGTACTTC. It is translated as CASSRPGQGHEQYF. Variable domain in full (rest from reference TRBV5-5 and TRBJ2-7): DAGVTQSPTHLIKTRGQQVTLRCSPISGHKSVSWYQQVLGQGPQFIFQYYEKEERGRGNFPDRFSARQFPNYSSELNVNALLLGDSALYLCASSRPGQGHEQYFGPGTRLTVT.

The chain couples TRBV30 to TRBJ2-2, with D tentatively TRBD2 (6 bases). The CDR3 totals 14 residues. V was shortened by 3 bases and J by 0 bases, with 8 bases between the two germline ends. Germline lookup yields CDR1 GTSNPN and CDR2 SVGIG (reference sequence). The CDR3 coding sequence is TGTGCCTGGAGCGGGAGCGCGAACACCGGGGAGCTGTTTTTT. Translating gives CAWSGSANTGELFF.

Here the CDR3 reads CASSPYPGGSNTEAFF. The CDR3 DNA reads as TGTGCCAGCTCACCATACCCCGGGGGGTCGAACACTGAAGCTTTCTTT. The rearrangement joins TRBV18 to TRBJ1-1, with TRBD1 as a possible D gene (5 bases). Per the germline V gene, CDR1 is KGHSH and CDR2 is LQKENI. The CDR3 is 16 residues long. V was cut by 2 bases and J by 1 base, with 14 bases left in between.

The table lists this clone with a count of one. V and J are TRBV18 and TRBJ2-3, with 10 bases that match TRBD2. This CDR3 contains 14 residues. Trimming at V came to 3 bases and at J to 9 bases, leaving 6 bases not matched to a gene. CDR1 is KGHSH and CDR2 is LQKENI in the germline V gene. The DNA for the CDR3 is TGTGCCAGCTCACCCCTAGCGGGGGAGACAACGCAGTATTTT. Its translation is CASSPLAGETTQYF.

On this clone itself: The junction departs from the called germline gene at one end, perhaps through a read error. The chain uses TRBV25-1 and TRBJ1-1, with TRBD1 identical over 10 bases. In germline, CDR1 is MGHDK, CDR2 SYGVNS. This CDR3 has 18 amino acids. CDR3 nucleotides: TGTGCCAGCGGTGACGGACAGGGGGTTATTGGGATTTACACTGAAGCTTTCTTT. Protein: CASGDGQGVIGIYTEAFF.

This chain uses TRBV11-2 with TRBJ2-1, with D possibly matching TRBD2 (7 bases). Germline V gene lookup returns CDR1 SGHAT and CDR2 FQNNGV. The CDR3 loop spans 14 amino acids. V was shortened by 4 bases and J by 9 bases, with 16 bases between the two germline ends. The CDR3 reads CASSSYGGQAEQFF. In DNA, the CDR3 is TGTGCCAGCAGCTCCTACGGGGGGCAGGCTGAGCAGTTCTTC.

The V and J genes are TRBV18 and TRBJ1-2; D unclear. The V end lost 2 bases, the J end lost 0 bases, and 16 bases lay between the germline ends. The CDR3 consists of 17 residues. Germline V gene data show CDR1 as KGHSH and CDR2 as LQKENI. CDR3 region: CASSPRQEGLSNYGYTF. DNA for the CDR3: TGTGCCAGCTCACCAAGGCAGGAAGGCCTTTCTAACTATGGCTACACCTTC.

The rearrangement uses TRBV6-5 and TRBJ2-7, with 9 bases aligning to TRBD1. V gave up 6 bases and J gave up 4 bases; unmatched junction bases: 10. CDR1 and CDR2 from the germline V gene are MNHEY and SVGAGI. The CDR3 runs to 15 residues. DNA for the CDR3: TGTGCCAGCAGGGAACAGGGGGCCGGAAATTACGAGCAGTACTTC. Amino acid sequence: CASREQGAGNYEQYF.

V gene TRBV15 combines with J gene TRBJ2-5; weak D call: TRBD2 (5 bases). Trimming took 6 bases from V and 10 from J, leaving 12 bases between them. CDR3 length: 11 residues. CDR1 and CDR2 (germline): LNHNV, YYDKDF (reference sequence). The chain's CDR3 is CATRLLDNQYF. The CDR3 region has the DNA TGTGCCACCAGGTTACTAGACAACCAGTACTTC.

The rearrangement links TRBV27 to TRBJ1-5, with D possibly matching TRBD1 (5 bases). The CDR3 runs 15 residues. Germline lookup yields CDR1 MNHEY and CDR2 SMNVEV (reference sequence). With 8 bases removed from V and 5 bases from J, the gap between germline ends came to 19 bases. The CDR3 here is CASGQTAFPYQPQHF. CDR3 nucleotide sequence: TGTGCCAGCGGCCAGACAGCTTTCCCTTATCAGCCCCAGCATTTT.

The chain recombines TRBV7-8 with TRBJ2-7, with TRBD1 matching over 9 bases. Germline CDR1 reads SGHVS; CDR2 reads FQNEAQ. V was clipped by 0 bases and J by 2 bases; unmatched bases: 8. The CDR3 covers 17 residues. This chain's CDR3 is CASSLANRGPRAYEQYF. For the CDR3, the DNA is TGTGCCAGCAGCTTAGCAAACAGGGGGCCCCGGGCCTACGAGCAGTACTTC.

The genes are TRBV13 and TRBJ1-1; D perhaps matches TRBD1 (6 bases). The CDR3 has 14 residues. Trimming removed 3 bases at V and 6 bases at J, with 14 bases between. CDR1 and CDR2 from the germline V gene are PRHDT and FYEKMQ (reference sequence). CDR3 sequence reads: CASSLTGPGPEAFF. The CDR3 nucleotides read TGTGCCAGCAGCTTGACAGGTCCGGGGCCTGAAGCTTTCTTT.

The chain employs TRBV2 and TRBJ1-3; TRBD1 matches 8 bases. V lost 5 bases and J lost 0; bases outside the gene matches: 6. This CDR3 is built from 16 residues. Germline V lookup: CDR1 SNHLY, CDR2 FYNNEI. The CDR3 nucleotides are TGTGCCAGCAGTTTGGGACAGGCTTTCTCTGGAAACACCATATATTTT. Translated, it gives CASSLGQAFSGNTIYF.